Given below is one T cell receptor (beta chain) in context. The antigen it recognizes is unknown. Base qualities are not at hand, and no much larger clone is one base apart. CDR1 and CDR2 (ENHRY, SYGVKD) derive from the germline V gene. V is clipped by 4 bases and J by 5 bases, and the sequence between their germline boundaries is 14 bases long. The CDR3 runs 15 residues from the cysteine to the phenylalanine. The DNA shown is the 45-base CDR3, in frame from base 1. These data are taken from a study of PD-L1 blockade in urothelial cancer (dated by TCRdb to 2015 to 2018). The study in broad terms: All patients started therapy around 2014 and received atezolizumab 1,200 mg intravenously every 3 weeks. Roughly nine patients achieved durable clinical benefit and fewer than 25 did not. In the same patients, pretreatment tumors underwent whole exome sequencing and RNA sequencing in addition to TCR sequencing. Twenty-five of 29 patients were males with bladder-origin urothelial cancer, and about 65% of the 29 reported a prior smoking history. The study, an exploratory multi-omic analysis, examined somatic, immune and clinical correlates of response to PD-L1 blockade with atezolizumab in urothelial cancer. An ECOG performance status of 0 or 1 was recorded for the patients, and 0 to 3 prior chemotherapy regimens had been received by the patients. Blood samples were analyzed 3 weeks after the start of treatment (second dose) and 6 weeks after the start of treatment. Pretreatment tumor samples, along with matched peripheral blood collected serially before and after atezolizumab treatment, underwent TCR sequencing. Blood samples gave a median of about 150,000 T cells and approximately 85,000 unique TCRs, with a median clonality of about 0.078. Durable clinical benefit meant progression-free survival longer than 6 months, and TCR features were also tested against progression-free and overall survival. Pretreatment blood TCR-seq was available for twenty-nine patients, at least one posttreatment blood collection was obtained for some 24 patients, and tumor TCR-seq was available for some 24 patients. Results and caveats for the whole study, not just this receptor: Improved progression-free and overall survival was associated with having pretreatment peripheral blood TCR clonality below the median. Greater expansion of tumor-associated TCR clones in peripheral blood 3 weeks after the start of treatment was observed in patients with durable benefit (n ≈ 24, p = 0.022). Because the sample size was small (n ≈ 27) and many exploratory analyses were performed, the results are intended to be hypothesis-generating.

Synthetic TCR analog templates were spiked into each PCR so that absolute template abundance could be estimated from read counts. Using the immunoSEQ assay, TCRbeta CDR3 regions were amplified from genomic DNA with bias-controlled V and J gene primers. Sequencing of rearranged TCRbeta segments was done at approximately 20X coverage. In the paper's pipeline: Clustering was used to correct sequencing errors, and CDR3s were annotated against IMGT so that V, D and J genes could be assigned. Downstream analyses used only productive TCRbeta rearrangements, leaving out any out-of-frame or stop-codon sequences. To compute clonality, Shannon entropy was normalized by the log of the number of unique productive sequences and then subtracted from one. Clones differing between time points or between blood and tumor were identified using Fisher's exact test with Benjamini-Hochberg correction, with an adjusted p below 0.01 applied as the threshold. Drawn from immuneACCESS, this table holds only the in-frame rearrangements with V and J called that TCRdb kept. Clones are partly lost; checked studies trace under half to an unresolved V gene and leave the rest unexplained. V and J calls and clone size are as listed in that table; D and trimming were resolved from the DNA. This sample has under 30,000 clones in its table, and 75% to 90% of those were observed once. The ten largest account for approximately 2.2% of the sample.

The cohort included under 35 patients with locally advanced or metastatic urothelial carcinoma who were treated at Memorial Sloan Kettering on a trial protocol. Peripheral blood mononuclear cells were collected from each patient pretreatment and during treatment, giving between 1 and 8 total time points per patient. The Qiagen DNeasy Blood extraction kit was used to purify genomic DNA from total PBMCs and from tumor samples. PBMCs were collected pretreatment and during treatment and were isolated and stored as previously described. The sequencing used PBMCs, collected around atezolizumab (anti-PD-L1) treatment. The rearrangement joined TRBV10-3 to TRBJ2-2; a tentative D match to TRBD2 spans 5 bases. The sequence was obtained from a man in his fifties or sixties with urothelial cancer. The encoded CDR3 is CAISGRGRETGELFF. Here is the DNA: TGTGCCATCAGTGGACGGGGTCGTGAAACCGGGGAGCTGTTTTTT.